This TCR beta chain stems from a study of blood T cell repertoires in COVID-19. At the level of the study: PBMCs, B-cell-depleted T cells, or T cells provided the cDNA or gDNA that made up the material.

In regard to this clone: Compared with germline, one end of the junction differs, possibly owing to a read error.

Those enrolled, adults aged roughly 18 to 90 years, came from roughly 23 US areas. Participants were placed into cohorts based on the clinical history they reported. The assay was immunoSEQ multiplex PCR, and TCRdb's table has in-frame clones only and misses some. The sample carries over 350,000 clones, around nine tenths recorded once. Per germline, CDR1 MNHEY and CDR2 SVGAGI. The length of the CDR3 is 14 residues. The TCR comes from a woman between 45 and 65 years old who had recovered from COVID-19. Sequenced material: PBMCs or T cells enriched from blood (not recorded which). The rearrangement links TRBV6-5 to TRBJ1-1; 9 bases agree with TRBD1. Here the CDR3 reads CASSNSGQGHEAFF. The CDR3 nucleotides are TGTGCCAGCAGTAACTCGGGACAGGGCCATGAAGCTTTCTTT.